The clone carrying this TCR beta chain has more than one count but fewer than ten. Its antigen is undetermined. The data originate from a study of radiotherapy plus CTLA-4 blockade in lung cancer. On the study more broadly: An objective response was seen in around a sixth of patients, and disease control in less than 40%. The study's findings and limits: Peripheral blood showed expansion of tumor-derived TCR clones after radiotherapy and ipilimumab. It was early blood T cell clone dynamics, with interferon-beta, that reportedly best predicted response.

CTLA-4 blockade using ipilimumab, together with focal radiation, was received by patients with chemo-refractory metastatic non-small-cell lung cancer. Some clones are missing from TCRdb's copy, which holds only in-frame ones; the method was immunoSEQ multiplex PCR. The table has roughly 120,000 clones, about four fifths seen once; the top ten hold about 5.2%. Germline V gives CDR1 LGHNA, CDR2 YSLEER. V was pared by 3 bases and J by 2 bases, with 5 bases of the junction left unmatched. The CDR3 covers 16 residues. The receptor was isolated from a human donor with non-small cell lung cancer who had a partial response to radiotherapy plus ipilimumab. Sequenced material: peripheral blood, taken from a patient treated with radiotherapy plus ipilimumab. The chain links TRBV4-3 to TRBJ1-3; 9 bases line up with TRBD1. The CDR3 DNA sequence: TGCGCCAGCAGCCATTCTACAGGGGGCACTGGAAACACCATATATTTT. Translated: CASSHSTGGTGNTIYF.